A single sample is the source of the 23 T cell receptor beta chains below, sequenced in a study of T-cell reconstitution after alpha-beta-depleted transplantation in children. Unique molecular identifiers were used to barcode this TCRbeta library. TCRdb reanalysed the PCR reads using MiXCR and keeps one entry per CDR3 protein. This table holds 330,000 or so distinct CDR3 sequences, around 10% found once. The sequencing used PBMCs, collected before TCRalphabeta/CD19-depleted stem cell transplant. The receptors originated from a boy in the first two years of life with acute myeloid leukemia, due to receive a stem cell transplant.

This clonotype was seen ten or more times. The gene calls are TRBV7-3 and TRBJ2-5; D gene uncertain. CDR3 size: 15 residues. V was trimmed by 2 bases and J by 2 bases, leaving 12 bases between them. The germline V gene has CDR1 SGHTA and CDR2 FQGTGA. The CDR3 DNA reads TGTGCCAGCAGCTTATCCCTTGGACGGCAAGAGACCCAGTACTTC. Translated: CASSLSLGRQETQYF.

In its sample, this clonotype was seen many times. The chain combines TRBV29-1 with TRBJ2-4, with 7 bases that match TRBD1. The CDR3 totals 11 residues. V shed 6 bases, J shed 11 bases, and the junction held 7 bases outside the gene matches. Per the germline V gene, CDR1 is SQVTM and CDR2 is ANQGSEA. The chain's CDR3 is CSVGQARVQYF. As DNA, the CDR3 is TGCAGCGTCGGACAGGCTAGGGTTCAGTACTTC.

This clonotype was seen a handful of times. The V gene is TRBV7-9, the J gene TRBJ1-6; D call uncertain. CDR3 length: 11 amino acids. The germline V and J ends were trimmed by 4 bases and 13 bases, with 8 bases remaining between them. The germline gives CDR1 SEHNR, CDR2 FQNEAQ (reference sequence). The CDR3 DNA is TGTGCCAGCAGCTCACAAGGGCCCCTCCACTTT. It encodes CASSSQGPLHF. The full variable domain, with the rest looked up from reference TRBV7-9 and TRBJ1-6, is DTGVSQNPRHKITKRGQNVTFRCDPISEHNRLYWYRQTLGQGPEFLTYFQNEAQLEKSRLLSDRFSAERPKGSFSTLEIQRTEQGDSAMYLCASSSQGPLHFGNGTRLTVT.

This clonotype came up many times. J is TRBJ2-5 and V is TRBV5-1; D ambiguous. CDR3 length: 13 amino acids. V was cut by 3 bases and J by 3 bases, with 9 bases left in between. From germline, CDR1 is SGHRS and CDR2 YFSETQ. The CDR3 nucleotides are TGCGCCAGCAGCTCTGGACGGGAAGAGACCCAGTACTTC. It encodes CASSSGREETQYF.

This clonotype was seen repeatedly, ten times or more. The CDR3 protein is CASGLADRSNEQFF. In nucleotides, the CDR3 is TGTGCTAGTGGTTTGGCTGACAGGAGCAATGAGCAGTTCTTC. The rearrangement links TRBV12-5 to TRBJ2-1; D possibly corresponds to TRBD1 (6 bases). In germline, CDR1 is LGHNT, CDR2 FRNRAP. V shed 1 base and J shed 6 bases, with 10 bases lying between them. This CDR3 spans 14 amino acids. Variable domain in full (rest from reference TRBV12-5 and TRBJ2-1): DARVTQTPRHKVTEMGQEVTMRCQPILGHNTVFWYRQTMMQGLELLAYFRNRAPLDDSGMPKDRFSAEMPDATLATLKIQPSEPRDSAVYFCASGLADRSNEQFFGPGTRLTVL.

This clonotype was found many times. The chain uses TRBV20-1 and TRBJ1-4, with TRBD1 matching over 8 bases. J was trimmed by 8 bases and V by 5 bases; bases with no gene match: 13. This CDR3 comprises 15 residues. Germline CDR1 DFQATT, CDR2 SNEGSKA (reference sequence). CDR3 residues: CSAYPLTGAGEKLFF. DNA of the CDR3: TGCAGTGCTTACCCCCTGACAGGGGCGGGAGAAAAACTGTTTTTT.

The chain uses TRBV7-2 and TRBJ1-2; unclear D gene. The length of the CDR3 is 13 residues. The ends were cut back, 1 base at V and 8 bases at J, with 11 bases in the middle. In germline, CDR1 is SGHTA, CDR2 FQGNSA. The CDR3 protein is CASSLVVEGGYTF. The DNA for the CDR3 is TGTGCCAGCAGCTTAGTAGTGGAGGGAGGCTACACCTTC.

This clonotype has just a few counts. The chain couples TRBV6-1 to TRBJ2-3; the D gene could be TRBD1 or TRBD2 (5 bases each). The germline V gene encodes CDR1 MNHNS and CDR2 SASEGT. V shed 6 bases and J shed 1 base, with 17 bases lying between them. CDR3 length equals 16 residues. In nucleotides, the CDR3 is TGTGCCAGCAGCCGGGACCCTATCTGGGGCACAGATACGCAGTATTTT. The encoded protein is CASSRDPIWGTDTQYF.

This clonotype was picked up many times. CDR3 DNA: TGTGCCAGCGATGCTTCCCGGGACAGGGGACTAACTGAAGCTTTCTTT. Protein product: CASDASRDRGLTEAFF. This chain uses TRBV9 with TRBJ1-1; TRBD1 agrees at 10 bases. Looked up from germline, CDR1 is SGDLS and CDR2 is YYNGEE. The CDR3 runs to 16 residues. J gave up 5 bases and V 7 bases, and 14 bases lay outside the gene matches.

This rearrangement joins TRBV29-1 to TRBJ2-3; TRBD1 matches at 7 bases. V lost 7 bases to trimming and J lost 2 bases; unmatched junction nucleotides: 12. Germline V gene data show CDR1 as SQVTM and CDR2 as ANQGSEA. This CDR3 has 15 residues. In DNA, the CDR3 is TGCAGCGCTCTAAGCCGGGACAGCTACACAGATACGCAGTATTTT. It translates to CSALSRDSYTDTQYF.

A remark on this clonotype: A much larger clone lies one base from this, so it may be a read error. The chain carries TRBV9 and TRBJ2-1; the match to TRBD2 covers 9 bases. Germline V CDR1 and CDR2: SGDLS, YYNGEE. CDR3 length: 15 residues. Trimming at V came to 2 bases and at J to 8 bases, leaving 8 bases not matched to a gene. This chain's CDR3 is CASSVSGRRNDEQFF. As DNA, the CDR3 is TGTGCCAGCAGCGTTAGCGGGAGAAGGAACGATGAGCAGTTCTTC.

In regard to this clonotype: A much larger clone lies one base from this, so it may be a read error. The chain couples TRBV5-1 to TRBJ2-5; D is ambiguous. The CDR3 contains 14 residues. Germline V gene lookup returns CDR1 SGHRS and CDR2 YFSETQ. V was clipped by 4 bases and J by 3 bases, with 13 bases between them. CDR3 bases: TGCGCCAGCAGCCCCCCCCAAGCAGAAGAGACCCAGTACTTC. Translating gives CASSPPQAEETQYF.

This clonotype was counted between two and nine times. The V call is TRBV12-3 or TRBV12-4, the J call TRBJ2-2; no clear D gene. Trimming pared 6 bases from V and 8 bases from J, leaving 13 bases between. The CDR3 is 13 residues long. CDR3 residues: CASRTALGGELFF. CDR3 sequence (DNA): TGTGCCAGCAGGACCGCCTTAGGGGGGGAGCTGTTTTTT.

This clonotype was counted ten times or more. This CDR3 reads CASSYSYPWDNEQFF. CDR3 nucleotides: TGTGCCAGCAGTTATAGCTACCCCTGGGACAATGAGCAGTTCTTC. The chain recombines TRBV6-5 with TRBJ2-1; unclear D gene. Between the trimmed V and J ends, which lost 3 bases and 5 bases, there was a span of 14 bases. CDR3 length: 15 amino acids. CDR1 and CDR2 from the germline V gene are MNHEY and SVGAGI.

This clonotype has only a few counts. The chain combines TRBV12-3 or TRBV12-4 with TRBJ1-3; D not certain. Trimming removed 4 bases at V and 3 bases at J, with 10 bases between. The CDR3 has 14 residues. The chain's CDR3 is CASSYARLGNTIYF. CDR3 coding DNA: TGTGCCAGCAGTTACGCCCGACTTGGAAACACCATATATTTT.

This clonotype has ten or more counts. The chain couples TRBV6-5 to TRBJ2-1; D not certain. Trimming removed 3 bases at V and 5 bases at J, with 8 bases between. This CDR3 has 13 residues. The germline CDR1 and CDR2 sequences are MNHEY and SVGAGI. DNA of the CDR3: TGTGCCAGCAGTTATGATAGCAACAATGAGCAGTTCTTC. Amino acid sequence: CASSYDSNNEQFF.

This clonotype was counted ten times or more. As DNA, the CDR3 is TGTGCCAGCAGCGCGCGACAGGGCGGCGGGGAAAAACTGTTTTTT. It is translated as CASSARQGGGEKLFF. J is TRBJ1-4 and V is TRBV5-6, with 7 bases lining up with TRBD1. Germline CDR1 reads SGHDT; CDR2 reads YYEEEE. Unmatched junction bases numbered 11, after V lost 4 bases and J lost 8 bases. The CDR3 spans 15 residues.

This clonotype has ten or more counts. The V gene is TRBV3-1, the J gene TRBJ1-1; TRBD1 is a possible D gene (5 bases). CDR1 is LGHDT and CDR2 is YNNKEL in the germline V gene (reference sequence). The CDR3 covers 15 residues. V lost 6 bases and J lost 4, with 18 bases in between. This CDR3 is CASRKEGAWSTEAFF. DNA of the CDR3: TGTGCCAGCAGAAAGGAAGGGGCCTGGAGCACTGAAGCTTTCTTT.

The rearrangement links TRBV27 to TRBJ2-7, with D unclear. The CDR3 has 14 amino acids. The V gene lost 6 bases and the J gene lost 3 bases, with 15 bases spanning the gap. Germline V gene sequence: CDR1 MNHEY, CDR2 SMNVEV (reference sequence). CDR3 DNA: TGTGCCAGCAGGCCCCTCGTTGCTTTCTACGAGCAGTACTTC. It encodes CASRPLVAFYEQYF.

This clonotype occurred many times. The chain employs TRBV4-3 and TRBJ2-7, with TRBD2 as a possible D gene (5 bases). The CDR3 is 15 amino acids. Per the germline V gene, CDR1 is LGHNA and CDR2 is YSLEER. Trimming shortened V by 2 bases and J by 5 bases, and 16 bases separated the two germline ends. CDR3 loop: CASSQTRYVLHEQYF. In DNA form, the CDR3 reads TGCGCCAGCAGCCAAACTAGATATGTTCTCCACGAGCAGTACTTC.

This clonotype was observed many times. This chain links TRBV6-1 with TRBJ2-5; D ambiguous. The V end was cut by 1 base, the J end by 2 bases, with 5 bases between. Per the germline V gene, CDR1 is MNHNS and CDR2 is SASEGT. The CDR3 is 13 amino acids. The CDR3 here is CASSEVRQETQYF. DNA for the CDR3: TGTGCCAGCAGTGAAGTTAGACAAGAGACCCAGTACTTC.

Note on this clonotype: Compared with germline, one end of the junction differs, possibly owing to a read error. The J gene is TRBJ2-1, the V gene TRBV20-1; TRBD2 might be the D (5 bases). This CDR3 comprises 17 residues. The germline V gene has CDR1 DFQATT and CDR2 SNEGSKA (reference sequence). The CDR3 DNA is TGCTGTGCTAGGGATCCGGAGCGGCCGAACTCCTACAATGAGCAGTTCTTC. It encodes CCARDPERPNSYNEQFF.

This clonotype was seen at least ten times. The chain joins TRBV7-9 to TRBJ2-5; no firm D call. Germline V lookup: CDR1 SEHNR, CDR2 FQNEAQ (reference sequence). Trimming took off 2 bases at V and 2 bases at J, with 3 bases between the two ends. This CDR3 contains 12 residues. In DNA, the CDR3 is TGTGCCAGCAGCTTACAGCAAGAGACCCAGTACTTC. Encoded protein: CASSLQQETQYF.